This record covers a single TCR beta chain. This specimen belongs to a study of blood T cell repertoires in COVID-19. Study background: From T cells, B-cell-depleted T cells, or PBMCs came the material, which was cDNA or gDNA.

Clinical histories supplied by participants themselves formed the basis of cohort assignment. Two negative PCRs, clearance, or symptom resolution were required of recovered Cohort 3 donors. In the study's own analysis: The authors estimated nucleated cell counts from reference gene primer amplification. Profiling relied on immunoSEQ multiplex PCR, and the TCRdb table lists in-frame clones only, not all of them. V, J and clone size were drawn from that table, and D and trimming were deduced from the DNA. The data contain 300,000 to 350,000 clones, roughly 90% of them singletons. Sequencing input: PBMCs or T cells enriched from blood (not recorded which). The sequence was collected from a woman aged 30 to 39 who had recovered from COVID-19.

The CDR3 DNA reads TGTGCCACTAGCCCGCTGAGGGGCTACACCTTC. It encodes CATSPLRGYTF. This chain uses TRBV7-9 with TRBJ1-2; D not resolved. The V end was cut by 10 bases, the J end by 8 bases, with 14 bases between. This CDR3 spans 11 amino acids. Germline CDR1 and CDR2: SEHNR and FQNEAQ (reference sequence).